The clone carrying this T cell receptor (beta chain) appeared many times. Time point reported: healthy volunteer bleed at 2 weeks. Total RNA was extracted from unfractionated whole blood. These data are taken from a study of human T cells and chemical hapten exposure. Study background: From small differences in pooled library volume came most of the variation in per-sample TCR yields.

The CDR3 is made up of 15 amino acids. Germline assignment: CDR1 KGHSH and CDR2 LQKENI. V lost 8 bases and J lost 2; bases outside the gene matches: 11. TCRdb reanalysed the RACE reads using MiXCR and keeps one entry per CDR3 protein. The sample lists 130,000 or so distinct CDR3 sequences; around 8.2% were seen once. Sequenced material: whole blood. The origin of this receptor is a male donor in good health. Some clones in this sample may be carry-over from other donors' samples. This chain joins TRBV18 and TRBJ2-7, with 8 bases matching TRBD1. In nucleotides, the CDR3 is TGTGCCAGCAGCCCCCGGACAGGGTCGACCTACGAGCAGTACTTC. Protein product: CASSPRTGSTYEQYF.